A single sample is the source of the 30 T cell receptor beta chains below, sequenced in a study of T cells in Graves' hyperthyroidism and ophthalmopathy. Researchers took RNA transcripts and amplified the TCR beta CDR3 regions from them. The HTBI primer set served for first-round RT-PCR of the TCR CDR3. TCRdb re-derived calls from the multiplex PCR reads in MiXCR, one entry per CDR3 protein. The sample records about 98,000 distinct CDR3 sequences, 40% being singletons. Sequenced: peripheral blood or thyroid tissue (not recorded which). Receptor source: a woman in her twenties or thirties with Graves' hyperthyroidism.

V is TRBV28 and J is TRBJ2-3, with TRBD1 identical over 9 bases. With 7 bases clipped from V and 3 bases from J, the junction kept 8 bases outside the gene matches. From germline, CDR1 is MDHEN and CDR2 SYDVKM. The CDR3 extends over 15 amino acids. This CDR3 is CASTAPGQGTDTQYF. Here the CDR3 DNA reads TGTGCCAGCACAGCACCGGGACAGGGAACAGATACGCAGTATTTT. The complete variable domain, with remaining parts taken from reference TRBV28 and TRBJ2-3, reads DVKVTQSSRYLVKRTGEKVFLECVQDMDHENMFWYRQDPGLGLRLIYFSYDVKMKEKGDIPEGYSVSREKKERFSLILESASTNQTSMYLCASTAPGQGTDTQYFGPGTRLTVL.

Ten or more counts support this clonotype. The CDR3 spells CASSELDGNYEQYF. The CDR3 region has the DNA TGTGCCAGCAGTGAACTAGACGGCAACTACGAGCAGTACTTC. The J gene is TRBJ2-7, the V gene TRBV6-1; D unresolved. The CDR3 sequence is 14 residues long. Trimming took 2 bases from V and 3 from J, leaving 11 bases between them. Germline V gives CDR1 MNHNS, CDR2 SASEGT.

This clonotype was seen many times. The chain uses TRBV18 and TRBJ2-5; D gene uncertain. Germline V CDR1 and CDR2: KGHSH, LQKENI. CDR3 length: 14 residues. Trimming took off 2 bases at V and 2 bases at J, with 9 bases between the two ends. The CDR3 DNA is TGTGCCAGCTCACCAAGGTCTGAACAAGAGACCCAGTACTTC. It specifies CASSPRSEQETQYF.

For this clonotype: The germline gene is not matched at one end of the junction; a read error may be the cause. The rearrangement joins TRBV15 to TRBJ1-5; TRBD1 might be the D (5 bases). This CDR3 has 14 residues. CDR1 is LNHNV and CDR2 is YYDKDF in the germline V gene (reference sequence). CDR3 in amino acids: CAASSLGAYQPQHF. The CDR3 DNA follows: TGTGCCGCCAGCAGCCTAGGGGCGTATCAGCCCCAGCATTTT. Full variable domain (rest looked up from reference TRBV15 and TRBJ1-5): DAMVIQNPRYQVTQFGKPVTLSCSQTLNHNVMYWYQQKSSQAPKLLFHYYDKDFNNEADTPDNFQSRRPNTSFCFLDIRSPGLGDTAMYLCAASSLGAYQPQHFGDGTRLSIL.

The chain joins TRBV5-8 to TRBJ2-7; 10 bases fit TRBD2. Germline V gives CDR1 SGHTS, CDR2 YDEGEE. V lost 4 bases and J lost 6; bases outside the gene matches: 10. This CDR3 region has 15 residues. The CDR3 bases are TGTGCCAGCAGCCAAGAGCCTAGCGGGAGTCTCGAGCAGTACTTC. Protein product: CASSQEPSGSLEQYF. The full variable domain, rest sourced from reference TRBV5-8 and TRBJ2-7, is EAGVTQSPTHLIKTRGQQATLRCSPISGHTSVYWYQQALGLGLQFLLWYDEGEERNRGNFPPRFSGRQFPNYSSELNVNALELEDSALYLCASSQEPSGSLEQYFGPGTRLTVT.

There are many counts of this clonotype. The CDR3 is CASSYLSRAVMQREQYF. The CDR3 DNA reads as TGTGCCAGCAGTTACCTCTCGCGGGCGGTCATGCAGAGGGAGCAGTACTTC. V and J are TRBV6-6 and TRBJ2-7; a possible D gene is TRBD2 (5 bases). The CDR3 covers 17 residues. Germline CDR1 MNHNY, CDR2 SVGAGI (reference sequence). V dropped 2 bases and J dropped 7 bases, with 24 bases sitting between them.

This clonotype has ten or more counts. This chain connects TRBV7-3 to TRBJ1-1, with D possibly being TRBD1 (6 bases). This CDR3 has 13 amino acids. Germline V lookup: CDR1 SGHTA, CDR2 FQGTGA. V shed 5 bases and J shed 8 bases, with 15 bases lying between them. CDR3 loop: CASSPGTPREAFF. Here the CDR3 DNA reads TGTGCCAGCAGCCCCGGGACACCGAGAGAAGCTTTCTTT.

In this sample, this clonotype turned up many times. This rearrangement joins TRBV11-2 to TRBJ2-3; either TRBD1 or TRBD2 may supply D (5 bases each). CDR3 length: 16 residues. V gave up 5 bases and J gave up 2 bases, with 17 bases separating them. Looked up from germline, CDR1 is SGHAT and CDR2 is FQNNGV. CDR3 protein: CASSPLAGSLTDTQYF. CDR3 nucleotide sequence: TGTGCCAGCAGCCCCCTGGCAGGGAGCCTCACAGATACGCAGTATTTT.

This clonotype showed up many times. The chain recombines TRBV5-4 with TRBJ1-1; D gene ambiguous. Trimming stripped 2 bases from V and 1 base from J, with 6 bases between. The CDR3 covers 13 residues. CDR1 is SGHNT, CDR2 YYREEE, per germline (reference sequence). The CDR3 nucleotides read TGTGCCAGCAGCTTTGAGAAGAACACTGAAGCTTTCTTT. Translated, it gives CASSFEKNTEAFF.

This clonotype was recorded at least ten times. The chain uses TRBV28 and TRBJ1-2; maybe TRBD1 (6 bases). Germline CDR1 and CDR2: MDHEN and SYDVKM. There are 13 residues in the CDR3. Trimming shortened V by 8 bases and J by 2 bases, and 12 bases separated the two germline ends. The CDR3 is CASGTTGNYGYTF. CDR3 nucleotide sequence: TGTGCCAGCGGAACAACAGGGAACTATGGCTACACCTTC.

This clonotype was observed once. J is TRBJ1-2 and V is TRBV15; D unresolved. The CDR3 totals 13 residues. V was trimmed by 0 bases and J by 12 bases, leaving 14 bases between them. Germline CDR1 and CDR2: LNHNV and YYDKDF (reference sequence). This CDR3 is CATSRDRHSGNTF. The DNA for the CDR3 is TGTGCCACCAGCAGAGATCGTCACTCTGGAAACACCTTC.

This clonotype was recorded many times. The rearrangement joins TRBV6-5 to TRBJ1-1; D uncertain. The germline gives CDR1 MNHEY, CDR2 SVGAGI. There are 16 residues in the CDR3. Between the trimmed V and J ends, which lost 0 bases and 0 bases, there was a span of 11 bases. The DNA of the CDR3 is TGTGCCAGCAGTTACTCCCAGGACTCCATGAACACTGAAGCTTTCTTT. Amino acids: CASSYSQDSMNTEAFF.

This clonotype was counted ten times or more. This chain links TRBV20-1 with TRBJ1-2; 7 bases line up with TRBD1. The junction had 7 bases not matched to a gene; V was cut back by 3 bases and J by 6 bases. Germline V gives CDR1 DFQATT, CDR2 SNEGSKA (reference sequence). The CDR3 length is 13 residues. The CDR3 DNA reads TGCAGTGCTAGCAGTGACAGGGCAGATGGCTACACCTTC. It is translated as CSASSDRADGYTF.

V and J are TRBV4-1 and TRBJ2-7, with TRBD1 identical over 7 bases. Germline V gene data show CDR1 as MGHRA and CDR2 as YSYEKL. The V segment lost 5 bases and the J segment 7 bases; nucleotides outside the gene matches: 8. The CDR3 runs 13 residues. CDR3 nucleotides: TGCGCCAGCAGCAGGGGGCAGGGACGGGAGCAGTACTTC. This translates into CASSRGQGREQYF.

Of note for this clonotype: The conserved phenylalanine or tryptophan normally closing the CDR3 is absent here, so this likely arose from a read error. The rearrangement joins TRBV20-1 to TRBJ2-7, with TRBD2 matching 10 bases. The germline V gene encodes CDR1 DFQATT and CDR2 SNEGSKA (reference sequence). The CDR3 runs 15 residues. J gave up 3 bases and V 7 bases, and 12 bases lay outside the gene matches. The DNA for the CDR3 is TGCAGTGTTACCGTTCCCGGGACTAGCGTCTACGAGCAGTACCCC. As protein: CSVTVPGTSVYEQYP.

Many counts were recorded for this clonotype. This chain links TRBV12-3 or TRBV12-4 with TRBJ1-5, with 7 bases identical to TRBD1. The ends lost 0 bases at V and 6 bases at J; junction bases unmatched: 5. The CDR3 is made up of 15 amino acids. In DNA, the CDR3 is TGTGCCAGCAGTTTAGCTAGGGGGCCCCCTCAGCCCCAGCATTTT. Its translation is CASSLARGPPQPQHF.

The chain links TRBV5-1 to TRBJ2-7, with D hard to call. Per germline, CDR1 SGHRS and CDR2 YFSETQ. Trimming left V 7 bases short and J 1 base short, with 15 bases between. This CDR3 spans 14 amino acids. The CDR3: CASGSIPNSYEQYF. CDR3 nucleotide sequence: TGCGCCAGCGGCTCCATCCCAAATTCCTACGAGCAGTACTTC.

This chain joins TRBV12-3 or TRBV12-4 and TRBJ1-1; a weak D match, TRBD1 (5 bases). The CDR3 is 13 amino acids. V was clipped by 4 bases and J by 4 bases, with 10 bases between them. CDR3 in DNA: TGTGCCAGCAGTTCGGGGGACGGCACTGAAGCTTTCTTT. Amino acids: CASSSGDGTEAFF.

The chain links TRBV7-9 to TRBJ1-4; perhaps TRBD1 as D (6 bases). V lost 1 base and J lost 8, with 8 bases in between. This CDR3 contains 13 residues. Germline-derived CDR1 and CDR2 are SEHNR and FQNEAQ (reference sequence). In nucleotides, the CDR3 is TGTGCCAGCAGCTTAGTGGGGGGCGAAAAACTGTTTTTT. It encodes CASSLVGGEKLFF.

The table lists this clonotype with many counts. V usage is TRBV5-6 and J usage is TRBJ1-1; D is perhaps TRBD1 (5 bases). CDR3 length: 16 amino acids. From germline, CDR1 is SGHDT and CDR2 YYEEEE. V lost 2 bases and J 1 base, leaving 15 bases between the germline ends. This CDR3 is CASSFVPRGENTEAFF. In DNA, the CDR3 is TGTGCCAGCAGCTTCGTCCCCCGGGGCGAGAACACTGAAGCTTTCTTT.

This chain links TRBV7-3 with TRBJ2-5; 7 bases agree with TRBD1. J lost 4 bases, V lost 5 bases, and 4 bases had no gene match. The germline CDR1 and CDR2 sequences are SGHTA and FQGTGA. The length of the CDR3 is 13 residues. As DNA, the CDR3 is TGTGCCAGCAGCCCACAGGGGTTAGAGACCCAGTACTTC. It codes for CASSPQGLETQYF.

In this sample, this clonotype turned up many times. The chain recombines TRBV12-3 or TRBV12-4 with TRBJ1-1, with unresolved D. The CDR3 is 14 amino acids. The V end was cut by 6 bases, the J end by 0 bases, with 11 bases between. CDR3 nucleotide sequence: TGTGCCAGCAGCGGAGGACGGTTGAACACTGAAGCTTTCTTT. Translation: CASSGGRLNTEAFF.

Details on this clonotype: Given a much more abundant clone one base away, this may be a read error. J is TRBJ2-7 and V is TRBV9; D is perhaps TRBD1 or TRBD2 (5 bases each). This CDR3 has 15 amino acids. Between the trimmed V and J ends, which lost 3 bases and 7 bases, there was a span of 20 bases. Germline V lookup: CDR1 SGDLS, CDR2 YYNGEE. The CDR3 is CASSDGASRVWEQYF. The DNA for the CDR3 is TGTGCCAGCAGCGACGGGGCTAGTAGGGTCTGGGAGCAGTACTTC.

Many counts were recorded for this clonotype. This sequence joins TRBV20-1 and TRBJ1-6, with 9 bases lining up with TRBD1. The CDR3 is made up of 14 amino acids. Germline V gene lookup returns CDR1 DFQATT and CDR2 SNEGSKA (reference sequence). V trimming: 4 bases; J trimming: 14 bases; junction bases outside the gene matches: 12. CDR3 nucleotide sequence: TGCAGTGCTACTGCGGGACAGGGAGATCGGGCCCTCCACTTT. It translates to CSATAGQGDRALHF.

The chain joins TRBV15 to TRBJ2-7, with a possible D match to TRBD2 (6 bases). The V gene's germline CDR1 is LNHNV and CDR2 YYDKDF (reference sequence). CDR3 length: 16 amino acids. V lost 3 bases and J lost 5, with 20 bases in between. CDR3 residues: CATSSDPTSFWDEQYF. CDR3 nucleotides: TGTGCCACCAGCAGTGACCCCACTAGCTTCTGGGACGAGCAGTACTTC.

This rearrangement joins TRBV28 to TRBJ1-6; perhaps TRBD1 as D (6 bases). Germline loops: CDR1 MDHEN, CDR2 SYDVKM. This CDR3 has 14 amino acids. The ends were cut back, 7 bases at V and 3 bases at J, with 10 bases in the middle. CDR3 region: CASTGGSYNSPLHF. For the CDR3, the DNA is TGTGCCAGCACCGGGGGCAGCTATAATTCACCCCTCCACTTT.

This clonotype was counted ten times or more. This chain uses TRBV20-1 with TRBJ1-5; possible D gene TRBD1, 6 bases. This CDR3 has 12 amino acids. The germline V gene has CDR1 DFQATT and CDR2 SNEGSKA (reference sequence). Between the trimmed V and J ends, which lost 6 bases and 7 bases, there was a span of 13 bases. CDR3 nucleotide sequence: TGCAGTGCCGAAGAGGGGGGACAGCCCCAGCATTTT. Its translation: CSAEEGGQPQHF.

This clonotype was seen repeatedly, ten times or more. The CDR3 coding sequence is TGTGCCAGCAGCCAAGGAGTCGGTAATTCACCCCTCCACTTT. Its protein is CASSQGVGNSPLHF. This chain uses TRBV7-3 with TRBJ1-6; no clear D gene. V was cut by 5 bases and J by 6 bases, with 11 bases left in between. Germline CDR1 reads SGHTA; CDR2 reads FQGTGA. The CDR3 is 14 amino acids.

Within the sample, this clonotype is medium-sized. V usage is TRBV7-3 and J usage is TRBJ2-2; D perhaps matches TRBD2 (6 bases). The CDR3 contains 13 residues. Trimming shortened V by 6 bases and J by 5 bases, and 10 bases separated the two germline ends. Germline V gene data show CDR1 as SGHTA and CDR2 as FQGTGA. The CDR3 loop is CASRRGGTGELFF. The CDR3, as DNA: TGTGCCAGCAGGAGAGGAGGGACCGGGGAGCTGTTTTTT.

In this sample, this clonotype turned up many times. The chain links TRBV6-1 to TRBJ1-5; D unresolved. This CDR3 has 14 amino acids. The V and J ends lost 5 bases and 1 base respectively, with 9 bases between them. Germline V gives CDR1 MNHNS, CDR2 SASEGT. The DNA of the CDR3 is TGTGCCAGCAGTATGTACAGAAGCAATCAGCCCCAGCATTTT. This codes for CASSMYRSNQPQHF.